The rows below give T cell receptor beta chains drawn from one sample of a study of blood T cell repertoires in COVID-19. Profiled with immunoSEQ multiplex PCR; TCRdb holds only in-frame clones, not every one. The data show some 260,000 clones, approximately 91% seen once. The sample comprised peripheral blood. The receptors originated from a woman between 25 and 40 years old with acute or convalescent COVID-19. Both conserved end residues are part of each CDR3. Fields, in order: J gene, V gene, CDR3 protein.

j_gene: TRBJ1-2
v_gene: TRBV4-1
CDR3aa: CASSQPEGQVTNYGYTF

j_gene: TRBJ2-1
v_gene: TRBV6-4
CDR3aa: CASSDRAGSYNEQFF

j_gene: TRBJ2-7
v_gene: TRBV29-1
CDR3aa: CSVEDSFYEQYF

j_gene: TRBJ2-5
v_gene: TRBV7-3
CDR3aa: CASSLLGAGVRETQYF

j_gene: TRBJ1-3
v_gene: TRBV7-2
CDR3aa: CASSFIRGGSGNTIYF

j_gene: TRBJ2-7
v_gene: TRBV11-3
CDR3aa: CASRLAGGQYEQYF

j_gene: TRBJ2-7
v_gene: TRBV21-1
CDR3aa: CASSTVGTGGLDEQYF

j_gene: TRBJ2-7
v_gene: TRBV7-9
CDR3aa: CASRLMGGSSYEQYF

j_gene: TRBJ2-7
v_gene: TRBV10-1
CDR3aa: CASSEGSGPSNEQYF

j_gene: TRBJ2-1
v_gene: TRBV19
CDR3aa: CASSPTQGSGEQFF

j_gene: TRBJ1-2
v_gene: TRBV24-1
CDR3aa: CAIPGGTYGYTF

j_gene: TRBJ1-1
v_gene: TRBV6-5
CDR3aa: CASRSPTGGEVEAFF

j_gene: TRBJ2-1
v_gene: TRBV12-3/TRBV12-4
CDR3aa: CASAPGVEQFF

j_gene: TRBJ2-1
v_gene: TRBV7-8
CDR3aa: CASSLRSQQGMHEQFF

j_gene: TRBJ2-1
v_gene: TRBV5-1
CDR3aa: CASSWTKGEQFF

j_gene: TRBJ2-7
v_gene: TRBV18
CDR3aa: CASSPRRGSYEQYF

j_gene: TRBJ2-1
v_gene: TRBV4-1
CDR3aa: CASSQDNTSPYNEQFF

j_gene: TRBJ2-5
v_gene: TRBV9
CDR3aa: CASSVAGRAPETQYF

j_gene: TRBJ2-7
v_gene: TRBV24-1
CDR3aa: CATSDGDRGFPYEQYF

j_gene: TRBJ2-7
v_gene: TRBV7-8
CDR3aa: CASSLDSGLSSYEQYF

j_gene: TRBJ2-1
v_gene: TRBV6-5
CDR3aa: CASRRGRTTYNEQFF

j_gene: TRBJ1-4
v_gene: TRBV29-1
CDR3aa: CSVDEGTRGEKLFF

j_gene: TRBJ2-1
v_gene: TRBV2
CDR3aa: CASKRRYEQFF

j_gene: TRBJ2-1
v_gene: TRBV7-2
CDR3aa: CASSVTGVHEQFF

j_gene: TRBJ2-3
v_gene: TRBV10-3
CDR3aa: CAISAASGMVADTQYF

j_gene: TRBJ2-1
v_gene: TRBV5-1
CDR3aa: CASSSQYNEQFF

j_gene: TRBJ2-1
v_gene: TRBV5-6
CDR3aa: CASIPGRANNEQFF

j_gene: TRBJ2-6
v_gene: TRBV6-5
CDR3aa: CASSQRGPGANVLTF

j_gene: TRBJ2-1
v_gene: TRBV19
CDR3aa: CASSIGGGRFDEQFF

j_gene: TRBJ1-4
v_gene: TRBV7-9
CDR3aa: CASSYEQGATNEKLFF

j_gene: TRBJ2-1
v_gene: TRBV11-2
CDR3aa: CASSPRTGTGFYEQFF

j_gene: TRBJ2-4
v_gene: TRBV6-2/TRBV6-3
CDR3aa: CASSYEGTGSFRNIQYF